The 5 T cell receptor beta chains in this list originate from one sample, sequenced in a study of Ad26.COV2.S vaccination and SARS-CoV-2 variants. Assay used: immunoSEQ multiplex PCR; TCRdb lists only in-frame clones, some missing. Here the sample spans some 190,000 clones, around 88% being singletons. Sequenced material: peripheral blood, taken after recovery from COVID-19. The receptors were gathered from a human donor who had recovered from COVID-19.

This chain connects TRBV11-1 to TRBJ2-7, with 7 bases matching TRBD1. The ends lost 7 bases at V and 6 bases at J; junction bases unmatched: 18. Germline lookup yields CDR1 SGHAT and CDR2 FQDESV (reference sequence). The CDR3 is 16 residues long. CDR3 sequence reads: CASTLDRPPPLTEQYF. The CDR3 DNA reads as TGTGCCAGCACCTTGGACAGGCCGCCCCCGCTTACCGAGCAGTACTTC.

The chain's CDR3 is CAWGKFYEQYF. The CDR3 DNA is TGTGCCTGGGGTAAATTCTACGAGCAGTACTTC. This rearrangement joins TRBV30 to TRBJ2-7; D gene uncertain. With 5 bases removed from V and 3 bases from J, the gap between germline ends came to 8 bases. CDR1 and CDR2 from the germline V gene are GTSNPN and SVGIG (reference sequence). This CDR3 region has 11 residues.

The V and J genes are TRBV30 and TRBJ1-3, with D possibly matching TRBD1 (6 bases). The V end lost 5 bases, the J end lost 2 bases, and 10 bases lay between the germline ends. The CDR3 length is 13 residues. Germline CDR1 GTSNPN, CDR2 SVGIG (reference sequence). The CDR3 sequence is CAWGGQTGNTIYF. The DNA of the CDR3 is TGTGCCTGGGGGGGGCAGACTGGAAACACCATATATTTT.

The CDR3 loop reads CASSPTSGSYNEQFF. DNA for the CDR3: TGTGCCAGCAGCCCGACTAGCGGATCCTACAATGAGCAGTTCTTC. The chain recombines TRBV7-3 with TRBJ2-1, with TRBD2 matching 9 bases. CDR3 length equals 15 residues. V shed 5 bases, J shed 1 base, and the junction held 3 bases outside the gene matches. The V gene's germline CDR1 is SGHTA and CDR2 FQGTGA.

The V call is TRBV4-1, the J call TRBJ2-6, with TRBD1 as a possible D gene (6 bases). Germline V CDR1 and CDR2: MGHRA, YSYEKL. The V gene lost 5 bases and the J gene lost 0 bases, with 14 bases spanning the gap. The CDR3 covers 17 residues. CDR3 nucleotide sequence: TGCGCCAGCAGCTTGGACAGAACACTCTCTGGGGCCAACGTCCTGACTTTC. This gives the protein CASSLDRTLSGANVLTF.